This T cell receptor beta chain was retrieved from a study of regulatory T cells in long-lasting Graves disease (dated by TCRdb to the early 2020s). Background for the entire study: Persistent Graves' disease was defined as persistently positive TSH receptor autoantibodies together with antithyroid drug treatment for over 5 years. A total of some 35 samples underwent TCR sequencing, from around 13 patients with persistent Graves' disease and 20 patients with newly diagnosed Graves' disease. The study was conducted in China and was registered as a clinical trial. Persistent Graves' disease patients in the clinical cohort had taken antithyroid drugs for roughly ten years on average. Persistent Graves' disease patients were compared with newly diagnosed Graves' disease patients by peripheral blood TCR sequencing and RNA sequencing.

Regarding this clonotype: Its antigen target is currently unknown. No base qualities exist here, and no much larger clone lies one base off it.

The junction shows trimming of 5 bases on V and 8 bases on J, plus 18 bases between the germline ends. Inclusive of the bounding cysteine and phenylalanine, the CDR3 is 14 residues long. This entry keeps only the CDR3 DNA: 42 bases, framed from base 1. The germline V gene (reference sequence) specifies MNHEY as CDR1 and SMNVEV as CDR2. The library was obtained by multiplex PCR. Sequenced using an Illumina HiSeq 4000. CDR3 regions were amplified by Arm-PCR with iRepertoire HTBI primers to construct TCR beta libraries. PCR products were gel purified before sequencing. The original methods were these. A total of roughly 58 TRBV and more than twelve TRBJ segments were identified across samples and were used for gene usage analysis of CDR3 amino acid clonotypes. COPE and FqMerger were used to merge the filtered high-quality paired reads into contigs. BLAST was used to align contigs to IMGT TRBV, TRBD and TRBJ reference genes, and CDR3 was defined according to IMGT. Any clonotype with a frequency above 0.1% was classified as a highly expanded clone. Shannon entropy served as the measure of repertoire diversity, while the Gini coefficient captured V-J evenness. Public clonotypes were defined as clonotypes shared by more than one individual. Using fastp trimming at Q25 and MiXCR clonotype assembly, TCRdb reanalyzed the public sequencing data and kept in-frame beta chains. Entries are consolidated by CDR3 protein sequence, retaining the most common genes and DNA. V and J calls and clone size were set by TCRdb, not the authors. In all, the sample holds about 310,000 distinct CDR3 sequences, and around 21% of those were seen once. The top ten hold about 56% of the sample.

This specimen's time point label, interpreted: persistent/refractory GD, antithyroid drugs over 5 years with positive TRAb. For both TCR sequencing and RNA sequencing, RNA was extracted from PBMCs using TRIzol. Graves' disease was diagnosed according to American Thyroid Association guidelines. The patients came from an endocrinology department in Xi'an, China. Each patient gave 7.5 to 10 milliliters of peripheral blood, collected in an EDTA anticoagulant tube. PBMCs were isolated by Ficoll Paque Plus density gradient separation without further T cell sorting. An Agilent 2100 Bioanalyzer and agarose gel were used to assess RNA quality, and a NanoDrop 2000 was used to measure RNA concentration. The paper as a whole reports these results and caveats: Persistent disease showed preferential use of TRBV28, TRBJ1-2 and TRBJ2-5, whereas newly diagnosed disease favored TRBV20-1 and TRBJ2-1. Only the TCR beta chain was sequenced and analyzed. The authors acknowledged the small sample size as a limitation that may reduce accuracy. Lower TCR Shannon entropy and fewer highly expanded clones were observed in persistent Graves' disease patients than in newly diagnosed patients, which suggested clonal expansion. More public clonotypes were shared among persistent patients (2,741) than among newly diagnosed patients (more than 950). Peripheral blood alone was examined, since thyroid tissue, which constituted the primary lesion, could not be accessed.

This sequence uses TRBV27 and TRBJ1-1; confidence is insufficient to name the D gene. Sequenced material: peripheral blood mononuclear cells (PBMCs), taken when the disease was refractory, from a patient treated with antithyroid drugs. This sequence originates from a female donor with Graves disease. At the DNA level, the sequence is TGTGCCAGCAGTGTTGTCGGGCCAAGTTTAGAAGCTTTCTTT. This translates into CASSVVGPSLEAFF.